A single sample gave rise to the 14 T cell receptor beta chains below, sequenced in a study of metastatic and nonmetastatic thyroid tumors. All patients reached thyroid surgery having received no treatment beforehand. With MiXCR, TCRdb reprocessed the PCR reads. The sample lists 15,000 to 20,000 clones, over 10% seen once, with approximately 30% in the top ten. What was sequenced was blood. Receptors originate from a female donor with papillary thyroid cancer or a benign thyroid nodule (not recorded which). Some clones in this sample may be carry-over from other donors' samples.

In this sample, this clone turned up many times. The rearrangement uses TRBV20-1 and TRBJ1-1; D gene ambiguous. This CDR3 contains 12 residues. With 6 bases removed from V and 2 bases from J, the gap between germline ends came to 10 bases. Germline CDR1 and CDR2: DFQATT and SNEGSKA (reference sequence). CDR3 DNA: TGCAGTGCCGCGTGGGGAAACACTGAAGCTTTCTTT. This encodes CSAAWGNTEAFF.

On this clone itself: A much more abundant neighbour one base away suggests this may be a read error. Distinct nucleotide sequences in the sample also encode this CDR3. The rearrangement links TRBV6-5 to TRBJ2-5, with a possible D match to TRBD2 (7 bases). The germline gives CDR1 MNHEY, CDR2 SVGAGI. The CDR3 spans 17 residues. Here the CDR3 reads CAGSYLPLGGRSETQYF. In DNA form, the CDR3 reads TGTGCCGGCAGTTACCTTCCCCTCGGGGGGCGTTCAGAGACCCAGTACTTC.

There are many counts of this clone. The gene calls are TRBV5-5 and TRBJ2-5; D remains ambiguous. The germline gives CDR1 SGHKS, CDR2 YYEKEE (reference sequence). The CDR3 extends over 14 amino acids. V lost 8 bases to trimming and J lost 3 bases, with 17 bases between them. The chain's CDR3 is CASYLRAAEETQYF. The CDR3 DNA sequence: TGTGCCAGTTATCTACGGGCAGCAGAAGAGACCCAGTACTTC.

This clone was seen many times. This chain links TRBV6-5 with TRBJ2-3; D is possibly TRBD1 (7 bases). The CDR3 spans 16 residues. The V end lost 2 bases, the J end lost 2 bases, and 14 bases lay between the germline ends. Looked up from germline, CDR1 is MNHEY and CDR2 is SVGAGI. Written as DNA, the CDR3 is TGTGCCAGCAGTTACCAGGGGGGCGGATACACAGATACGCAGTATTTT. Translation gives CASSYQGGGYTDTQYF.

By share of the sample, this clone is medium-sized (0.01 to 0.1%). The gene calls are TRBV10-3 and TRBJ2-1; TRBD2 aligns across 7 bases. V was clipped by 8 bases and J by 7 bases; unmatched bases: 8. Germline CDR1 ENHRY, CDR2 SYGVKD. The CDR3 runs to 13 residues. The CDR3 here is CAIRPQGGNEQFF. CDR3 coding DNA: TGTGCCATCCGGCCGCAGGGAGGGAATGAGCAGTTCTTC.

By sample share, this clone is medium-sized. V and J are TRBV6-1 and TRBJ2-7; 7 nucleotides match TRBD1. This CDR3 comprises 15 residues. V shed 5 bases and J 2 bases; nucleotides not matched to a gene: 9. In germline, CDR1 is MNHNS, CDR2 SASEGT. This CDR3 reads CASSTQFDRAYEQYF. CDR3 coding DNA: TGTGCCAGCAGTACCCAGTTCGACAGGGCCTACGAGCAGTACTTC.

V is TRBV19 and J is TRBJ1-1; D not resolved. The CDR3 spans 13 residues. CDR1 LNHDA and CDR2 SQIVND come from the germline V gene (reference sequence). V lost 7 bases to trimming and J lost 5 bases, with 14 bases between them. As DNA, the CDR3 is TGTGCCAGTACGAAGGAAGTTAGGACTGAAGCTTTCTTT. This encodes CASTKEVRTEAFF.

This clone was detected a few times. One junction end disagrees with the germline gene, perhaps due to a read error. Other DNA sequences from this sample encode an identical CDR3 as well. The chain uses TRBV6-1 and TRBJ1-1, with 10 bases aligning to TRBD1. This CDR3 has 14 amino acids. The germline CDR1 and CDR2 sequences are MNHNS and SASEGT. CDR3 nucleotides: TGCGCCAGCATCGGGACAGGGGCGGACACTGAGGCTTTCTTT. The encoded protein is CASIGTGADTEAFF.

The sample holds many counts of this clone. J is TRBJ1-1 and V is TRBV28; TRBD1 aligns across 8 bases. V lost 7 bases to trimming and J lost 6 bases; unmatched junction nucleotides: 16. CDR3 length equals 16 residues. CDR1 and CDR2 from the germline V gene are MDHEN and SYDVKM. The CDR3 loop reads CASTIIPGAGGPEAFF. CDR3 bases: TGTGCCAGCACCATTATTCCAGGGGCAGGGGGCCCTGAAGCTTTCTTT.

The chain joins TRBV20-1 to TRBJ1-1; the D gene is possibly TRBD1 (5 bases). The CDR3 has 12 residues. Germline CDR1 reads DFQATT; CDR2 reads SNEGSKA (reference sequence). Trimming took off 5 bases at V and 4 bases at J, with 11 bases between the two ends. This CDR3 reads CSAEDTLTEAFF. As DNA, the CDR3 is TGCAGTGCTGAGGACACCCTCACTGAAGCTTTCTTT.

This clone has at least ten counts. This sequence joins TRBV6-1 and TRBJ2-2, with TRBD2 matching over 10 bases. Trimming cost V 6 bases and J 0 bases; bases outside gene matches: 4. Germline CDR1 MNHNS, CDR2 SASEGT. The CDR3 is 16 amino acids. The CDR3 here is CASRASGSSNTGELFF. Written as DNA, the CDR3 is TGTGCCAGCAGGGCTAGCGGGAGTTCGAACACCGGGGAGCTGTTTTTT.

The chain employs TRBV28 and TRBJ1-1, with 7 bases matching TRBD1. The V and J ends lost 6 bases and 6 bases, in that order; junction bases with no gene match: 7. There are 13 residues in the CDR3. Per the germline V gene, CDR1 is MDHEN and CDR2 is SYDVKM. In DNA, the CDR3 is TGTGCCAGCAGCCGACAGGGTTTTTCTGAAGCTTTCTTT. The encoded protein is CASSRQGFSEAFF.

This clone was seen a few times. The J gene is TRBJ1-1, the V gene TRBV6-2 or TRBV6-3; tentatively, D is TRBD1 (6 bases). There are 13 residues in the CDR3. The V gene's germline CDR1 is MNHEY and CDR2 SVGEGT. Trimming stripped 0 bases from V and 7 bases from J, with 9 bases between. The CDR3 spells CASSYSGGDEAFF. Here the CDR3 DNA reads TGTGCCAGCAGTTACTCAGGGGGTGATGAAGCTTTCTTT.

This clone was detected many times. The chain links TRBV20-1 to TRBJ2-1; 12 bases fit TRBD2. V shed 8 bases and J 1 base; nucleotides not matched to a gene: 9. CDR1 and CDR2 from the germline V gene are DFQATT and SNEGSKA (reference sequence). The CDR3 is made up of 16 amino acids. In nucleotides, the CDR3 is TGCAGTCCGAAGACTAGCGGGGGTTTGTCCTACAATGAGCAGTTCTTC. The encoded protein is CSPKTSGGLSYNEQFF.